Listed below are T cell receptor beta chains from one sample, sequenced in a study of T cell changes during pregnancy in multiple sclerosis. Repertoires were generated with immunoSEQ multiplex PCR, while TCRdb's copy carries only in-frame clones and drops some. The sample records approximately 100,000 clones, more than 80% being singletons. The source material was peripheral blood, sampled before pregnancy. These receptors all come from a female donor with multiple sclerosis, enrolled in a pregnancy study. Each CDR3 is given with its conserved first and last residue. Fields, in order: J gene, V gene, clone size, D gene, CDR3 DNA, CDR3 protein. The D gene is left open where the match is weak. Expanded clones get a size class; other rows say once, few or many, or leave the size out.

>TRBJ1-1|TRBV15|-|-
TGTGCCACCAGCAGAAGGCAAGACAAGTATTATGTTTTCTTT
CATSRRQDKYYVFF
>TRBJ2-7|TRBV27|once|TRBD2
TGTGCCACCGGGGGGGCGTACGAGCAGTACTTC
CATGGAYEQYF
>TRBJ1-1|TRBV11-2|once|TRBD1
TGTGCCAGCAGCTTAGGGGGCCAGGGGGACGCTTTCTTT
CASSLGGQGDAFF
>TRBJ2-7|TRBV29-1|-|TRBD1
TGCAGCGCGGGGCGGACAGGGGGCTACGAGCAGTACTTC
CSAGRTGGYEQYF
>TRBJ2-1|TRBV18|once|TRBD1
TGTGCCAGCTCACCAGGACAGGGCCGTTCCTACAATGAGCAGTTCTTC
CASSPGQGRSYNEQFF
>TRBJ1-6|TRBV6-5|-|-
TGTGCCAGCGGTAGCAGTTATAATTCACCCCTCCACTTT
CASGSSYNSPLHF
>TRBJ2-1|TRBV19|-|-
TGTGCCAGAGCGAAGGGGGGTCTAGCGGTCGCCTACAATGAGCAGTTCTTC
CARAKGGLAVAYNEQFF
>TRBJ2-5|TRBV10-3|-|-
TGTGCCATCAGGAATACCGAGGGTGGAGAGCAGTACTTC
CAIRNTEGGEQYF
>TRBJ2-3|TRBV27|-|-
TGTGCCAGCAGTTTACATCAGCGGGTCACAGATACGCAGTATTTT
CASSLHQRVTDTQYF
>TRBJ2-5|TRBV30|-|-
TGTGCCTGGAGCCCACGGCAAGGAGTGGAGACCCAGTACTTC
CAWSPRQGVETQYF
>TRBJ2-5|TRBV2|-|TRBD2
TGTGCCAGCAAAACCGGGACTAGTTTGGAGACCCAGTACTTC
CASKTGTSLETQYF
>TRBJ2-1|TRBV2|once|-
TGTGCCACCGAGACAGTCCTGAGAGTCAATGAGCAGTTCTTC
CATETVLRVNEQFF
>TRBJ2-1|TRBV7-9|-|-
TGTGCCAGCAGCCCTAGACTGGTGAGTGGGGGCGATGAGCAGTTCTTC
CASSPRLVSGGDEQFF
>TRBJ1-5|TRBV14|-|TRBD1
TGTGCCAGCAGCTACAGGGGACCCAAAAGGAAGCCCCAGCATTTT
CASSYRGPKRKPQHF
>TRBJ2-2|TRBV5-6|-|-
TGTGCCAGCAGCCCATACCCCAGGGGAAGAAGGGAGCTGTTTTTT
CASSPYPRGRRELFF
>TRBJ2-7|TRBV27|-|-
TGTGCCAGCAGTACAGGACACTCCTACGAGCAGTACTTC
CASSTGHSYEQYF
>TRBJ2-3|TRBV5-5|-|TRBD2
TGTGCCAGCAGCTTGGTTAGCGGGGGTTGGGATACGCAGTATTTT
CASSLVSGGWDTQYF
>TRBJ2-1|TRBV28|-|TRBD1
TGTGCCAGCAACCCATGGGGGACAGGGGGTGGTTTGGCCAATAATGAGCAGTTCTTC
CASNPWGTGGGLANNEQFF
>TRBJ1-1|TRBV29-1|-|TRBD1
TGCAGCGGATTCGGGACAGGGGGAAGAAAGGACACTGAAGCTTTCTTT
CSGFGTGGRKDTEAFF